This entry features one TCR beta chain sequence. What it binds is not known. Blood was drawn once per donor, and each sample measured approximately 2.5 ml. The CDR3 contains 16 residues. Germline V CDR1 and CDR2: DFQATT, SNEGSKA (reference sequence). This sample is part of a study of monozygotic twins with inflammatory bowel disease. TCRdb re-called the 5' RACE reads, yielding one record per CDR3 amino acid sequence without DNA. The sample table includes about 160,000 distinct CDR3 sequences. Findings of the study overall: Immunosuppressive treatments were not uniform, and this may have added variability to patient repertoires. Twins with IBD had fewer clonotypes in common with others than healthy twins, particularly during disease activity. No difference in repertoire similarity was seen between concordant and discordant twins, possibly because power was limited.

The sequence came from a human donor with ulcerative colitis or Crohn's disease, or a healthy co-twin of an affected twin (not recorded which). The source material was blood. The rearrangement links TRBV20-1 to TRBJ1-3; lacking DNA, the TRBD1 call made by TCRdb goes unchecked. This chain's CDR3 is CSARDLSTGSGNTIYF.